The rows below give T cell receptor beta chains drawn from one sample of a study of regulatory T cells in long-lasting Graves disease. TCRdb used MiXCR to reprocess the multiplex PCR reads, holding one entry per CDR3 protein. The sample has over 350,000 distinct CDR3 sequences, 12% to 15% seen once. The same sample was also studied in work on T cells in Graves' hyperthyroidism and ophthalmopathy.

The input for sequencing was peripheral blood mononuclear cells (PBMCs), taken at new diagnosis, from a patient treated with antithyroid drugs. These receptors came from a woman aged 45-59 years with Graves disease. Both conserved end residues are part of each CDR3. D genes are given only for firm matches. Expanded clones are given a class, and other clones once, few, many or no size at all.

.	TRBD2	TRBJ2-7	TRBV20-1	TGCAGTGCTCCGTTATTAGCGGGGCCCTACGAGCAGTACTTC	CSAPLLAGPYEQYF
many	TRBD2	TRBJ2-2	TRBV6-2/TRBV6-3	TGTGCCAGCAGTTACCCAAGGACTAGCGGGAACACCGGGGAGCTGTTTTTT	CASSYPRTSGNTGELFF
.	.	TRBJ2-7	TRBV9	TGTGCCAGCAGCGTATCCTCTACCGGGCCGCAGGAGCAGTACTTC	CASSVSSTGPQEQYF
.	.	TRBJ2-1	TRBV9	TGTGCCAGCAGCGAACAGGGATTCTCCCACAATGAGCAGTTCTTC	CASSEQGFSHNEQFF
.	.	TRBJ1-1	TRBV28	TGTGCCAGCAGTTTTAAGGGAGGTTCGGGGGCTTTCTTT	CASSFKGGSGAFF
.	.	TRBJ2-6	TRBV5-5	TGTGCCAGCAGCTTGCGCCGGTTCGGGGAGGCTGGGGCCAGCGTCCTGACTTTC	CASSLRRFGEAGASVLTF
many	TRBD2	TRBJ2-7	TRBV20-1	TGCAGTGCTAGGGGGCTAGCGGAACTCTTCTACGAGCAGTACTTC	CSARGLAELFYEQYF
many	.	TRBJ1-5	TRBV2	TGTGCCAGCAGTGAAGTCGTAGGCCTAGGGCCCCAGCATTTT	CASSEVVGLGPQHF
.	TRBD1	TRBJ2-1	TRBV4-1	TGCGCCAGCAGCTCCCGACAGGGAGTCAATGAGCAGTTCTTC	CASSSRQGVNEQFF
many	TRBD2	TRBJ2-1	TRBV20-1	TGCAGTGCTGATACTAGCGGGAGGGGGAATGAGCAGTTCTTC	CSADTSGRGNEQFF
few	TRBD1	TRBJ2-5	TRBV29-1	TGCAGCGTTGTTTCTGGGGACCGACAGGGATACCCGTACCAAGAGCCCCAGTACTTC	CSVVSGDRQGYPYQEPQYF
few	TRBD2	TRBJ2-1	TRBV6-1	TGTGCCAGTAGGGGACTAGCGATGAATGAGCAGTTCTTC	CASRGLAMNEQFF
many	TRBD2	TRBJ2-5	TRBV28	TGTGCCAGCAGCTTTGGGACTAGCGGGAGAGATAGCAGGGAGACCCAGTACTTC	CASSFGTSGRDSRETQYF
many	TRBD2	TRBJ2-1	TRBV5-1	TGCGCCAGCAGCTTGACTAGCGGGGTGAATGAGCAGTTCTTC	CASSLTSGVNEQFF
few	.	TRBJ1-5	TRBV18	TGTGCCAGCTCACCTTCTGGGAACAATCAGCCCCAGCATTTT	CASSPSGNNQPQHF
few	.	TRBJ2-7	TRBV18	TGTGCCAGCTCACCTGGCCTAGCTAACGACGAGCAGTACTTC	CASSPGLANDEQYF
.	TRBD2	TRBJ2-1	TRBV5-4	TGTGCCAGCAGCCCTGGGGGTGCCGGGAGGGCCCCATACAATGAGCAGTTCTTC	CASSPGGAGRAPYNEQFF
many	TRBD1	TRBJ1-1	TRBV18	TGTGCCAGCTCATCAGGACAGGCCTTGAACACTGAAGCTTTCTTT	CASSSGQALNTEAFF
.	.	TRBJ2-7	TRBV20-1	TGCAGTGCTAGAGACCTTAGGCGCGGGGTTACCTACGAGCAGTACTTC	CSARDLRRGVTYEQYF
.	.	TRBJ2-6	TRBV5-1	TGCGCCAGCAGCTTGGCCCCTGGGGCCAACGTCCTGACTTTC	CASSLAPGANVLTF
few	.	TRBJ2-7	TRBV6-1	TGTGCCAGCAGTCCCTCCCGTTGGGGGCCTTCTTGGGAGCAGTACTTC	CASSPSRWGPSWEQYF
many	.	TRBJ2-3	TRBV7-2	TGTGCCAGCAGCTTAGTTGTGGGCAACACAGATACGCAGTATTTT	CASSLVVGNTDTQYF
few	.	TRBJ2-7	TRBV20-1	TGCAGTGCTAGCGGCACTACTTCCTACGAGCAGTACTTC	CSASGTTSYEQYF
.	.	TRBJ2-3	TRBV7-2	TGTGCCAGCAGCAGGCGGGACAGTCTAACTCGTACAGATACGCAGTATTTT	CASSRRDSLTRTDTQYF
many	TRBD1	TRBJ2-5	TRBV20-1	TGCAGTGCCCGCTCGGACAGGGGTCAAGCAGAGACCCAGTACTTC	CSARSDRGQAETQYF
many	.	TRBJ1-2	TRBV6-5	TGTGCCAGCAGTTACTCGAAAACAGCTTATGGCTACACCTTC	CASSYSKTAYGYTF
many	.	TRBJ2-7	TRBV12-3/TRBV12-4	TGTGCCAGCAGTCACAGCTCCTACGAGCAGTACTTC	CASSHSSYEQYF
.	TRBD1	TRBJ2-2	TRBV7-9	TGTGCCAGCAGCGATAGGGACAGGGTCACGAACACCGGGGAGCTGTTTTTT	CASSDRDRVTNTGELFF
many	.	TRBJ2-5	TRBV7-2	TGTGCCAGCAGCTCGGGTAGGACCCAGTACTTC	CASSSGRTQYF
many	TRBD2	TRBJ2-3	TRBV14	TGTGCCAGCAGCCAAGTGTTAGCGGGAGGTGGCACGCAGTATTTT	CASSQVLAGGGTQYF
many	.	TRBJ2-7	TRBV3-1	TGTGCCAGCAGCCAAGTTGACAGGTTCGACGAGCAGTACTTC	CASSQVDRFDEQYF
.	.	TRBJ1-3	TRBV14	TGTGCCAGCAGCCAAGCCCAGGAGAACACCATATATTTT	CASSQAQENTIYF
many	TRBD1	TRBJ2-1	TRBV11-2	TGTGCCAGCAGTCTACTACCCGGGACAGGATACAATGAGCAGTTCTTC	CASSLLPGTGYNEQFF
.	.	TRBJ2-4	TRBV10-1	TGCGCCAGCAGGAGGGATTTAGCCAAAAACATTCAGTACTTC	CASRRDLAKNIQYF
many	.	TRBJ2-3	TRBV2	TGTGCCAGCGGGGGAACAGGGAATATGGATACGCAGTATTTT	CASGGTGNMDTQYF
many	.	TRBJ1-2	TRBV7-2	TGTGCCAGCACCACGTCCGGGAACGGCTACACCTTC	CASTTSGNGYTF
.	TRBD1	TRBJ2-3	TRBV19	TGTGCCAGTAGTTCCTCCCGGGACAGACCCACGAATACGCAGTATTTT	CASSSSRDRPTNTQYF
many	.	TRBJ1-1	TRBV11-2	TGTGCCAGCAGGACCGTCAGGGCCAGGAACACTGAAGCTTTCTTT	CASRTVRARNTEAFF
.	TRBD2	TRBJ2-5	TRBV12-3/TRBV12-4	TGTGCCAGCAGTATAGGGGTTACTAGCGGGACCCAGTACTTC	CASSIGVTSGTQYF
few	.	TRBJ1-3	TRBV15	TGTGCCACCAGCAGAAGCAGGGGAATTGGAAACACCATATATTTT	CATSRSRGIGNTIYF
.	.	TRBJ2-5	TRBV6-1	TGTGCCAGCAAGGGTGTCAGCGAAGAGACCCAGTACTTC	CASKGVSEETQYF
few	TRBD2	TRBJ2-3	TRBV29-1	TGCAGCGTTGAACTCCTAGCGGTCGGCCCAACAGATATTTCCTTGGGTACGCAGTATTTT	CSVELLAVGPTDISLGTQYF
few	.	TRBJ2-2	TRBV30	TGTGCCTGGACGGAGATGATTGCCGGGGAGCTGTTTTTT	CAWTEMIAGELFF
.	.	TRBJ2-2	TRBV5-1	TGCGCCAGCAGGCCCGGGGCCTCGAACACCGGGGAGCTGTTTTTT	CASRPGASNTGELFF
many	.	TRBJ2-3	TRBV11-2	TGTGCCAGCAGCTTACCTTCGTCAGATACGCAGTATTTT	CASSLPSSDTQYF
.	TRBD2	TRBJ2-7	TRBV6-2/TRBV6-3	TGTGCCAGCAGTTACTCGGCGGCTAGCGGGAGTAATAGGCAGTACTTC	CASSYSAASGSNRQYF
.	.	TRBJ2-7	TRBV15	TGTGCCACCAGCAGTCCGTCGGGACGATTATCCTACGAGCAGTACTTC	CATSSPSGRLSYEQYF
.	TRBD1	TRBJ2-1	TRBV5-1	TGCGCCAGCAGCACCGGGACAGGGGGCGCGGGTGAGCAGTTCTTC	CASSTGTGGAGEQFF
.	.	TRBJ2-3	TRBV2	TGTGCCAGCAGACAGGTTCTTAGCACAGATACGCAGTATTTT	CASRQVLSTDTQYF
.	.	TRBJ1-1	TRBV7-8	TGTGCCAGCAGCTTAGAAATCGGCGGAGTACAGGTCACTGAAGCTTTCTTT	CASSLEIGGVQVTEAFF
few	.	TRBJ2-2	TRBV28	TGTGCCAGCAGATCCCCCGTAGTGGGGGGGGAGCTGTTTTTT	CASRSPVVGGELFF
many	.	TRBJ2-7	TRBV20-1	TGCAGTGCTAGACCCAGATTGTACGAGCAGTACTTC	CSARPRLYEQYF
few	.	TRBJ2-1	TRBV29-1	TGCAGCGTTAGCGTATACAATGAGCAGTTCTTC	CSVSVYNEQFF
.	.	TRBJ1-3	TRBV5-4	TGTGCCAGCAGCACCACTTTACAGAGCTCTGGAAACACCATATATTTT	CASSTTLQSSGNTIYF